A selection of T cell receptor beta chains follows, all from one sample in a study of blood T cell repertoires in COVID-19. TCRdb keeps only in-frame clones here, not all; method: immunoSEQ multiplex PCR. This repertoire shows fewer than 120,000 clones, around nine tenths found once; its top ten account for around 3%. Source material: peripheral blood. These receptors were taken from a woman in her forties or fifties with acute or convalescent COVID-19. Both conserved end residues are part of each CDR3. A D gene is named only where the DNA matches it firmly. The size field is filled for only some rows; it gives once, few, many or a size class.

NA | TRBJ2-7 | NA | TRBV18 | CASSPGTLRVDEQYF | TGTGCCAGCTCACCGGGGACTTTGAGGGTCGACGAGCAGTACTTC
NA | TRBJ2-7 | NA | TRBV11-2 | CASSPRTGLDEQYF | TGTGCCAGCAGCCCTAGAACGGGGTTGGACGAGCAGTACTTC
NA | TRBJ2-2 | NA | TRBV9 | CARLTRWEVVELFF | TGTGCCAGACTAACACGGTGGGAGGTTGTGGAGCTGTTTTTT
NA | TRBJ2-1 | NA | TRBV19 | CASSIGNGRGDNEQFF | TGTGCCAGTAGTATAGGTAACGGGAGAGGGGACAATGAGCAGTTCTTC
NA | TRBJ1-3 | NA | TRBV27 | CASSPGAGNTIYF | TGTGCCAGCAGTCCAGGGGCTGGAAACACCATATATTTT
NA | TRBJ1-2 | TRBD1 | TRBV5-1 | CASSLAGQALYGYTF | TGCGCCAGCAGCTTGGCTGGACAGGCCCTATATGGCTACACCTTC
NA | TRBJ2-7 | TRBD2 | TRBV24-1 | CATSDLPGGFPYEQYF | TGTGCCACCAGTGATTTGCCGGGGGGGTTCCCCTACGAGCAGTACTTC
NA | TRBJ1-2 | NA | TRBV2 | CASSVFGGSTNYGYTF | TGTGCCAGCAGTGTCTTCGGGGGTTCTACTAACTATGGCTACACCTTC
NA | TRBJ2-1 | NA | TRBV7-9 | CASSPAGGNEQFF | TGTGCCAGCAGCCCGGCAGGGGGGAATGAGCAGTTCTTC
once | TRBJ2-7 | TRBD2 | TRBV6-5 | CASSYSTSSPYEQYF | TGTGCCAGCAGTTACTCGACTAGCTCGCCCTACGAGCAGTACTTC
NA | TRBJ1-5 | NA | TRBV19 | CASSALIEGNQPQHF | TGTGCCAGTAGTGCTTTGATTGAGGGCAATCAGCCCCAGCATTTT
NA | TRBJ1-1 | NA | TRBV5-4 | CASSPPLSTNTEAFF | TGTGCCAGCAGCCCACCCTTGAGCACCAACACTGAAGCTTTCTTT
NA | TRBJ2-1 | NA | TRBV19 | CASSFGLPLRLNEQFF | TGTGCCAGTAGTTTCGGACTTCCCCTCCGGTTGAATGAGCAGTTCTTC
NA | TRBJ2-7 | TRBD2 | TRBV2 | CASRSTSGPYEQYF | TGTGCCAGCAGGTCGACTAGCGGTCCCTACGAGCAGTACTTC
few | TRBJ2-1 | NA | TRBV11-2 | CASSLGDFPSPYNEQFF | TGTGCCAGCAGCTTAGGGGACTTCCCCAGCCCCTACAATGAGCAGTTCTTC
NA | TRBJ1-1 | TRBD1 | TRBV18 | CASSPTGQPNTEAFF | TGTGCCAGCTCACCAACGGGACAGCCGAACACTGAAGCTTTCTTT
NA | TRBJ2-7 | NA | TRBV6-5 | CASSYSRHQSYEQYF | TGTGCCAGCAGTTACTCGCGTCACCAATCCTACGAGCAGTACTTC
NA | TRBJ2-7 | NA | TRBV3-1/TRBV3-2 | CASSRRTGVTYEQYF | TGTGCCAGCAGCCGCCGCACCGGGGTAACCTACGAGCAGTACTTC
NA | TRBJ1-2 | TRBD1 | TRBV19 | CASRVGQGNYGYTF | TGTGCCAGTAGAGTAGGACAGGGAAACTATGGCTACACCTTC
NA | TRBJ2-7 | TRBD1 | TRBV18 | CASSPPRTGVYEQYF | TGTGCCAGCTCACCACCTCGGACAGGCGTCTACGAGCAGTACTTC
NA | TRBJ1-1 | NA | TRBV27 | CASSLVAANTEAFF | TGTGCCAGCAGTTTAGTGGCGGCGAACACTGAAGCTTTCTTT
NA | TRBJ1-1 | NA | TRBV18 | CASSPGLENTEAFF | TGTGCCAGCTCACCAGGACTGGAGAACACTGAAGCTTTCTTT
NA | TRBJ2-1 | NA | TRBV5-4 | CASSLPPLASAYNEQFF | TGTGCCAGCAGCTTGCCACCCCTAGCGTCAGCCTACAATGAGCAGTTCTTC
NA | TRBJ1-1 | NA | TRBV6-5 | CASSTTGRDTEAFF | TGTGCCAGCAGTACAACCGGGCGGGACACTGAAGCTTTCTTT
NA | TRBJ2-5 | TRBD2 | TRBV5-1 | CASNSGGQETQYF | TGCGCCAGCAACTCCGGGGGGCAAGAGACCCAGTACTTC
once | TRBJ2-1 | NA | TRBV5-1 | CASSLTVVRNNEQFF | TGCGCCAGCAGCTTGACCGTGGTGAGGAACAATGAGCAGTTCTTC
few | TRBJ2-5 | NA | TRBV20-1 | CSALEEETQYF | TGCAGTGCTCTAGAGGAAGAGACCCAGTACTTC
NA | TRBJ1-5 | NA | TRBV30 | CAWSANWGGGNQPQHF | TGTGCCTGGAGTGCAAATTGGGGGGGCGGGAATCAGCCCCAGCATTTT
NA | TRBJ2-1 | NA | TRBV24-1 | CATSGQTSLSEQFF | TGTGCCACCAGTGGGCAGACTAGTTTGTCGGAGCAGTTCTTC
NA | TRBJ2-7 | TRBD2 | TRBV20-1 | CSASLAGGLGEQYF | TGCAGTGCTAGTCTAGCGGGAGGGCTTGGCGAGCAGTACTTC
NA | TRBJ1-1 | NA | TRBV5-4 | CASSSERINTEAFF | TGTGCCAGCAGCAGTGAGAGAATCAACACTGAAGCTTTCTTT
NA | TRBJ2-7 | NA | TRBV18 | CASSGASAPYEQYF | TGTGCCAGCTCAGGGGCTAGCGCCCCCTACGAGCAGTACTTC
NA | TRBJ2-1 | TRBD2 | TRBV5-1 | CASSGLAGENNEQFF | TGCGCCAGCAGCGGACTAGCGGGGGAAAACAATGAGCAGTTCTTC
NA | TRBJ1-1 | NA | TRBV5-4 | CASSWESGNTEAFF | TGTGCCAGCAGCTGGGAGTCGGGGAACACTGAAGCTTTCTTT
NA | TRBJ2-5 | TRBD2 | TRBV7-2 | CASSVSAGAVETQYF | TGTGCCAGCAGCGTTTCAGCGGGAGCGGTAGAGACCCAGTACTTC
few | TRBJ2-1 | NA | TRBV19 | CASSIPTAGGSYNEQFF | TGTGCCAGTAGTATCCCCACGGCCGGGGGCTCCTACAATGAGCAGTTCTTC
NA | TRBJ2-2 | TRBD2 | TRBV2 | CASTAVTSGTGELFF | TGTGCCAGCACCGCGGTGACTAGCGGGACCGGGGAGCTGTTTTTT
NA | TRBJ1-2 | TRBD1 | TRBV28 | CASRTGPNYGYTF | TGTGCCAGCCGGACAGGGCCTAACTATGGCTACACCTTC
few | TRBJ1-1 | NA | TRBV14 | CASSPPGMNTEAFF | TGTGCCAGCAGCCCTCCAGGTATGAACACTGAAGCTTTCTTT
NA | TRBJ2-3 | TRBD2 | TRBV29-1 | CSVEDPAGATDTQYF | TGCAGCGTTGAAGATCCGGCGGGAGCCACAGATACGCAGTATTTT
NA | TRBJ2-3 | TRBD2 | TRBV5-1 | CASAPGEGGSTDTQYF | TGCGCCAGCGCACCCGGGGAGGGAGGAAGCACAGATACGCAGTATTTT
NA | TRBJ2-2 | NA | TRBV7-9 | CASSLQGSNGELFF | TGTGCCAGCAGCCTCCAGGGGTCAAACGGGGAGCTGTTTTTT